This T cell receptor beta chain came from a study of regulatory T cells in long-lasting Graves disease. Whole-study findings and limits: It is possible that accuracy was reduced by the small size of the sample.

Time point indicated: newly diagnosed GD, antithyroid drugs for less than 3 months. PBMCs provided the RNA from which the TCR library was made. CDR3-region Arm-PCR and iRepertoire HTBI primers produced the TCR beta libraries. TCRdb fed the multiplex PCR reads into MiXCR, producing one record per CDR3 protein. The sample records under 700,000 distinct CDR3 sequences, roughly a sixth being singletons. This clonotype was detected many times. Its antigen is as yet unknown. The sample was also linked to a second study, of T cells in Graves' hyperthyroidism and ophthalmopathy. This second study notes: The definition of stable Graves' hyperthyroidism was no ophthalmopathy progression within 18 months. Uncontrolled infection, other autoimmune disease, pregnancy or lactation disqualified patients from enrolment.

The starting material was peripheral blood mononuclear cells (PBMCs), obtained at new diagnosis, from a patient treated with antithyroid drugs. The TCR sequence derives from a middle-aged woman with Graves disease.

The CDR3 nucleotides are TGCGCCAGCAGCTGGGGGGACAGCACAGATACGCAGTATTTT. Amino acid sequence: CASSWGDSTDTQYF. This sequence joins TRBV5-1 and TRBJ2-3; D might be TRBD2 (6 bases). CDR1 is SGHRS and CDR2 is YFSETQ in the germline V gene. V shed 3 bases and J shed 0 bases, with 8 bases lying between them. There are 14 residues in the CDR3.